This T cell receptor beta chain was obtained from a study of metastatic and nonmetastatic thyroid tumors. With MiXCR, TCRdb reprocessed the PCR reads. The table has about 15,000 clones, about 31% seen once. This clone was detected ten times or more. Each patient came to thyroid surgery without any prior treatment (of any kind). V shed 7 bases and J shed 13 bases, with 17 bases lying between them. Germline V lookup: CDR1 LNHDA, CDR2 SQIVND (reference sequence). The CDR3 has 12 residues. The clonotype comes from a male donor with papillary thyroid cancer or a benign thyroid nodule (not recorded which). Some clones in this sample may be carry-over from other donors' samples. The chain carries TRBV19 and TRBJ2-4; D not certain. Sequenced sample: tumor tissue. The CDR3 protein is CASTSDLATQYF. The CDR3 nucleotides are TGTGCCAGTACCTCGGACCTGGCAACGCAGTACTTC.